A selection of T cell receptor beta chains follows, all from one sample in a study of response to subunit inactivated influenza vaccine. TCRdb re-analysed the RT-PCR reads in MiXCR, keeping a single row per CDR3 protein. The sample contains some 570,000 distinct CDR3 sequences, 11% of which appear only once. The same data also contributed to another study, on T cells expressing NK-cell markers.

The sequenced sample was PBMCs from blood, obtained on the day of vaccination. Receptors were obtained from a man between 50 and 59 years old who received an inactivated influenza vaccine. CDR3s include the opening cysteine and the closing phenylalanine or tryptophan. The D gene is left open where the match is weak. A row's size may be missing; if present it is once, few, many or a size class.

CASSQGRSGASSYNEQFF	TGCGCCAGCAGCCAGGGTCGTAGCGGGGCGAGCTCCTACAATGAGCAGTTCTTC	.	TRBD2	18	TRBV4-3	TRBJ2-1
CASSLAVGTTGELFF	TGCGCCAGCAGCTTGGCCGTCGGAACCACCGGGGAGCTGTTTTTT	.	.	15	TRBV5-1	TRBJ2-2
CATSILYQGVNEKLFF	TGTGCCACCAGCATACTATATCAGGGAGTTAATGAAAAACTGTTTTTT	.	.	16	TRBV15	TRBJ1-4
CASSFSYEGLNEQFF	TGTGCCAGCAGCTTCTCGTACGAGGGACTCAATGAGCAGTTCTTC	few	.	15	TRBV7-2	TRBJ2-1
CAISESRDLTYEQYF	TGTGCCATCAGTGAGTCACGGGATTTGACCTACGAGCAGTACTTC	.	.	15	TRBV10-3	TRBJ2-7
CASRPGGSGRYNEQFF	TGTGCCAGCAGGCCTGGAGGGAGCGGGAGATACAATGAGCAGTTCTTC	few	TRBD2	16	TRBV12-3/TRBV12-4	TRBJ2-1
CASSLQFYEQYF	TGTGCCAGCAGTTTGCAGTTCTACGAGCAGTACTTC	many	.	12	TRBV12-3/TRBV12-4	TRBJ2-7
CSARDDLLIGARSELFF	TGCAGTGCTAGAGACGACCTCCTTATAGGGGCTCGGTCGGAGCTGTTTTTT	few	.	17	TRBV20-1	TRBJ2-2
CASSTQTGSGGEQFF	TGTGCCAGCAGCACACAGACAGGTTCGGGGGGGGAGCAGTTCTTC	.	TRBD2	15	TRBV11-2	TRBJ2-1
CASSLTEAKNIQYF	TGTGCCAGCAGCTTAACCGAGGCCAAAAACATTCAGTACTTC	few	.	14	TRBV7-9	TRBJ2-4
CASSQALVYEQYF	TGCGCCAGCAGCCAAGCACTTGTGTACGAGCAGTACTTC	few	.	13	TRBV4-1	TRBJ2-7
CASSPTGVPVIHEQFF	TGTGCCAGCAGTCCAACGGGCGTGCCGGTGATACATGAGCAGTTCTTC	.	.	16	TRBV28	TRBJ2-1
CASSERGQRSYEQYF	TGTGCCAGCAGTGAAAGGGGGCAAAGGTCCTACGAGCAGTACTTC	.	TRBD1	15	TRBV2	TRBJ2-7
CASSVGASITTGGEGYTF	TGTGCCAGCAGCGTAGGAGCGAGCATTACGACGGGGGGTGAGGGCTACACCTTC	.	.	18	TRBV9	TRBJ1-2
CASSFLGHSTDTQYF	TGTGCCAGCAGTTTTTTGGGACACAGCACAGATACGCAGTATTTT	.	.	15	TRBV12-3/TRBV12-4	TRBJ2-3
CASSHPIPGTPDKGYF	TGTGCCAGCAGTCATCCTATCCCCGGGACACCCGACAAGGGGTACTTC	.	.	16	TRBV28	TRBJ2-5
CASSSQIGKGYEQYF	TGTGCCAGCAGTTCCCAGATCGGGAAGGGCTACGAGCAGTACTTC	.	.	15	TRBV6-5	TRBJ2-7
CASSNRLAGGQETQYF	TGCGCCAGCAGCAATAGACTAGCGGGGGGGCAAGAGACCCAGTACTTC	few	TRBD2	16	TRBV5-1	TRBJ2-5
CASSLEVGQGNSNQPQHF	TGTGCCAGCAGCTTAGAGGTGGGACAGGGGAATAGCAATCAGCCCCAGCATTTT	.	TRBD1	18	TRBV7-6	TRBJ1-5
CSARDQNEQYF	TGCAGTGCTAGAGATCAGAACGAGCAGTACTTC	.	.	11	TRBV20-1	TRBJ2-7
CASSGLINYGYTF	TGTGCCAGCAGTGGACTCATTAACTATGGCTACACCTTC	few	.	13	TRBV5-6	TRBJ1-2
CASSPMGQIPYEQYF	TGTGCCAGCAGCCCAATGGGGCAGATACCCTACGAGCAGTACTTC	few	.	15	TRBV7-6	TRBJ2-7
CASSPLGTSGGDTQYF	TGTGCCAGCAGCCCCCTCGGGACTAGCGGGGGAGATACGCAGTATTTT	many	TRBD2	16	TRBV4-2	TRBJ2-3
CASSQERRRGTGTFQRSYNEQFF	TGTGCCAGCAGCCAAGAAAGGCGTCGCGGGACAGGGACGTTCCAAAGGTCCTACAATGAGCAGTTCTTC	.	TRBD1	23	TRBV14	TRBJ2-1
CASSLGQGEYNEQFF	TGTGCCAGCAGTCTCGGACAGGGTGAATACAATGAGCAGTTCTTC	few	TRBD1	15	TRBV12-3/TRBV12-4	TRBJ2-1
CATSGQYNSPLHF	TGTGCCACCTCGGGACAGTATAATTCACCCCTCCACTTT	.	TRBD1	13	TRBV2	TRBJ1-6
CASSEHATNEKLFF	TGTGCCAGCAGTGAACACGCAACTAATGAAAAACTGTTTTTT	many	.	14	TRBV28	TRBJ1-4
CASSYSIQFQTGRAETQYF	TGTGCCAGCAGTTACTCGATACAATTTCAGACCGGGAGGGCAGAGACCCAGTACTTC	.	TRBD2	19	TRBV6-5	TRBJ2-5
CASSLRRVTVRGYTF	TGTGCCAGCAGCCTCAGGAGAGTAACAGTACGGGGCTACACCTTC	few	.	15	TRBV7-2	TRBJ1-2
CASRKQDTGELFF	TGCGCCAGCAGAAAACAGGACACCGGGGAGCTGTTTTTT	.	.	13	TRBV10-1	TRBJ2-2
CASSYLTGGSYEQYF	TGCGCCAGCAGCTACTTGACAGGGGGTAGCTACGAGCAGTACTTC	.	TRBD1	15	TRBV5-1	TRBJ2-7
CASSLAGRVNEQYF	TGTGCCAGCAGCTTAGCGGGGAGGGTCAACGAGCAGTACTTC	.	TRBD2	14	TRBV7-6	TRBJ2-7
CASNRRWELRNEQFF	TGTGCCAGCAACCGGCGGTGGGAGTTACGGAATGAGCAGTTCTTC	few	.	15	TRBV5-8	TRBJ2-1
CASSDYLGQMNTEAFF	TGTGCCAGCAGCGACTATCTGGGACAGATGAACACTGAAGCTTTCTTT	many	TRBD1	16	TRBV7-9	TRBJ1-1
CASSFSGPGAEAFF	TGTGCCAGCAGCTTTAGCGGCCCAGGGGCTGAAGCTTTCTTT	many	.	14	TRBV7-8	TRBJ1-1
CSARDLAGEYNEQFF	TGCAGTGCTAGAGATCTCGCGGGGGAGTACAATGAGCAGTTCTTC	.	TRBD2	15	TRBV20-1	TRBJ2-1
CAGASSGDSGELFF	TGTGCCGGGGCAAGCAGCGGGGATTCCGGGGAGCTGTTTTTT	few	TRBD2	14	TRBV7-9	TRBJ2-2
CASSRTTVNYGYTF	TGTGCCAGCAGCCGGACCACAGTTAACTATGGCTACACCTTC	few	.	14	TRBV3-1	TRBJ1-2
CASSPGRGLGVDTQYF	TGTGCCAGCAGCCCCGGCCGGGGTCTGGGCGTAGATACGCAGTATTTT	few	.	16	TRBV12-3/TRBV12-4	TRBJ2-3
CASSLGATIYNEQFF	TGTGCCAGCAGCTTGGGGGCCACAATCTACAATGAGCAGTTCTTC	few	.	15	TRBV5-5	TRBJ2-1
CASSPLTLAGSSYEQYF	TGTGCCAGCAGTCCACTGACCCTAGCGGGGAGCTCCTACGAGCAGTACTTC	.	TRBD2	17	TRBV28	TRBJ2-7
CASSGTGGAGELFF	TGTGCCAGCAGCGGGACAGGGGGGGCCGGGGAGCTGTTTTTT	many	TRBD1	14	TRBV9	TRBJ2-2
CASSPMAGTYEQYF	TGTGCCAGCAGCCCAATGGCCGGGACCTACGAGCAGTACTTC	.	.	14	TRBV7-2	TRBJ2-7
CAWQTGGGETQYF	TGTGCCTGGCAGACGGGGGGAGGAGAGACCCAGTACTTC	many	TRBD2	13	TRBV30	TRBJ2-5
CASSPSGYGNGYTF	TGTGCCAGCAGCCCGTCTGGGTACGGAAATGGCTACACCTTC	.	.	14	TRBV5-5	TRBJ1-2
CASSVASGGPSYEQYF	TGTGCCAGCAGCGTAGCTAGCGGGGGGCCCTCCTACGAGCAGTACTTC	few	TRBD2	16	TRBV9	TRBJ2-7
CASSLVVIATGDGGEQFF	TGCGCCAGCAGCTTGGTAGTTATCGCGACCGGAGACGGAGGTGAGCAGTTCTTC	many	.	18	TRBV5-1	TRBJ2-1
CASSRGFGNTQYF	TGTGCCAGCAGCCGAGGGTTTGGGAATACGCAGTATTTT	few	.	13	TRBV7-6	TRBJ2-3
CASSGPTSGYNEQFF	TGCGCCAGCAGCGGTCCGACTAGCGGATACAATGAGCAGTTCTTC	many	TRBD2	15	TRBV5-1	TRBJ2-1
CASSLGVVDSSSYEQYF	TGTGCCAGCAGCCTGGGAGTCGTAGACTCAAGCTCCTACGAGCAGTACTTC	.	.	17	TRBV3-1	TRBJ2-7
CASSYGGPSYEQYF	TGCGCCAGCAGCTACGGGGGACCGTCCTACGAGCAGTACTTC	few	.	14	TRBV5-1	TRBJ2-7
CASSSGQGHYEQYF	TGTGCCAGCAGCTCGGGACAGGGCCACTACGAGCAGTACTTC	.	TRBD1	14	TRBV7-9	TRBJ2-7
CASSSLEVNTGELFF	TGTGCCAGCAGCTCCCTGGAGGTAAACACCGGGGAGCTGTTTTTT	few	.	15	TRBV5-5	TRBJ2-2
CASSLPAGTGNEQFF	TGCGCCAGCAGCTTGCCCGCCGGGACTGGCAATGAGCAGTTCTTC	.	.	15	TRBV5-1	TRBJ2-1